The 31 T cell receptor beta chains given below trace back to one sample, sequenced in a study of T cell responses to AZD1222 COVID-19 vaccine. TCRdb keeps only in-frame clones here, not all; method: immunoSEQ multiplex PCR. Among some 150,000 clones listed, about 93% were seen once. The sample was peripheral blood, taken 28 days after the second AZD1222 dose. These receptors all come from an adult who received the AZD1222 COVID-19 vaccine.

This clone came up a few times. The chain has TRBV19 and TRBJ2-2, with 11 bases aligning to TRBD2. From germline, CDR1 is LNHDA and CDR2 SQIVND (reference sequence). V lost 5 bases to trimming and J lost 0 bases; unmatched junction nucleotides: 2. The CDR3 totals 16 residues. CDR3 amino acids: CASSRLAGSNTGELFF. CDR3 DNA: TGTGCCAGTAGTCGACTAGCGGGGTCGAACACCGGGGAGCTGTTTTTT.

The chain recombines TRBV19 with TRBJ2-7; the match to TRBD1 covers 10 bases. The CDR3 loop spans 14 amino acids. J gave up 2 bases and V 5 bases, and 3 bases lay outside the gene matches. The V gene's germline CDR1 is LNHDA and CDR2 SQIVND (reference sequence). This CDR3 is CASSSGTGAYEQYF. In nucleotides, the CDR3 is TGTGCCAGTAGTTCTGGGACAGGGGCCTACGAGCAGTACTTC. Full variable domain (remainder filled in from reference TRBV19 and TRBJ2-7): DGGITQSPKYLFRKEGQNVTLSCEQNLNHDAMYWYRQDPGQGLRLIYYSQIVNDFQKGDIAEGYSVSREKKESFPLTVTSAQKNPTAFYLCASSSGTGAYEQYFGPGTRLTVT.

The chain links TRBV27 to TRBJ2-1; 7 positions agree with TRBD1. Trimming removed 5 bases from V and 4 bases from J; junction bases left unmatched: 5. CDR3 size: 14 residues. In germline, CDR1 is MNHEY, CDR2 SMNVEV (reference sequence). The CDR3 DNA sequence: TGTGCCAGCAGTGGGACAGCTCTGTACAATGAGCAGTTCTTC. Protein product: CASSGTALYNEQFF.

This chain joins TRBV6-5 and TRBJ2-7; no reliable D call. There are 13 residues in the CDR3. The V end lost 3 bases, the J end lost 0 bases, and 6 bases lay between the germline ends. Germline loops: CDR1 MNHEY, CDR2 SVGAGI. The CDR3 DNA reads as TGTGCCAGCAGTTATAAGGCCTCCTACGAGCAGTACTTC. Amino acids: CASSYKASYEQYF.

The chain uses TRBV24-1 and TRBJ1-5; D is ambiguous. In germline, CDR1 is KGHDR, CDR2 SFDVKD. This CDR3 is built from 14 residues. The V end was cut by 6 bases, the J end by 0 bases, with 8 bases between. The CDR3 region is CATSSVDSNQPQHF. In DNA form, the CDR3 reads TGTGCCACCAGTTCGGTCGATAGCAATCAGCCCCAGCATTTT.

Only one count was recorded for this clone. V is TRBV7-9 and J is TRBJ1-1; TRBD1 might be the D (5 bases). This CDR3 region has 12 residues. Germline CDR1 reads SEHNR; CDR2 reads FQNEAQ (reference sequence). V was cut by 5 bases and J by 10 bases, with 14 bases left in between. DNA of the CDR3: TGTGCCAGCAGCCAGGGCAGGGTCGGAGCTTTCTTT. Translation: CASSQGRVGAFF.

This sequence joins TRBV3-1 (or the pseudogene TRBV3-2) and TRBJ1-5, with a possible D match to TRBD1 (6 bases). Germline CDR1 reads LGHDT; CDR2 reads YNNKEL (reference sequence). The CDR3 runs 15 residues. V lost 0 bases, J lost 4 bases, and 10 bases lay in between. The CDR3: CASSQDGQRNQPQHF. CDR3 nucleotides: TGTGCCAGCAGCCAAGATGGACAGCGTAATCAGCCCCAGCATTTT.

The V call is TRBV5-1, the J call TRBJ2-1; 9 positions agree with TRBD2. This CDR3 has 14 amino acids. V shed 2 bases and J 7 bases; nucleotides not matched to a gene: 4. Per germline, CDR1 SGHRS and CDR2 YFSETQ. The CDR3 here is CASSFLAGMNEQFF. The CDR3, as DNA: TGCGCCAGCAGCTTTCTAGCGGGAATGAATGAGCAGTTCTTC. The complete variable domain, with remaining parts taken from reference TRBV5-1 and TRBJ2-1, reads KAGVTQTPRYLIKTRGQQVTLSCSPISGHRSVSWYQQTPGQGLQFLFEYFSETQRNKGNFPGRFSGRQFSNSRSEMNVSTLELGDSALYLCASSFLAGMNEQFFGPGTRLTVL.

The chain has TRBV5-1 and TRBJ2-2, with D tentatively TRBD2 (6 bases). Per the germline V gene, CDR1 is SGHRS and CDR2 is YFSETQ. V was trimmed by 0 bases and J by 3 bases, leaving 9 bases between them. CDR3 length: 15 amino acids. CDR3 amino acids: CASSLGRADTGELFF. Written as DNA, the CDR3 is TGCGCCAGCAGCTTGGGGAGGGCCGACACCGGGGAGCTGTTTTTT. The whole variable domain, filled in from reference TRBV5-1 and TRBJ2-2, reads KAGVTQTPRYLIKTRGQQVTLSCSPISGHRSVSWYQQTPGQGLQFLFEYFSETQRNKGNFPGRFSGRQFSNSRSEMNVSTLELGDSALYLCASSLGRADTGELFFGEGSRLTVL.

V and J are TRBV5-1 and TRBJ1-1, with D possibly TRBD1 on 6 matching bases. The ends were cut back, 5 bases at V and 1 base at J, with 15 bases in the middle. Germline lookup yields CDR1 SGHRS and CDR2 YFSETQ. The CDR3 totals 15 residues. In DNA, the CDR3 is TGCGCCAGCAGGGTCGATGGACAGCCGAACACTGAAGCTTTCTTT. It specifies CASRVDGQPNTEAFF.

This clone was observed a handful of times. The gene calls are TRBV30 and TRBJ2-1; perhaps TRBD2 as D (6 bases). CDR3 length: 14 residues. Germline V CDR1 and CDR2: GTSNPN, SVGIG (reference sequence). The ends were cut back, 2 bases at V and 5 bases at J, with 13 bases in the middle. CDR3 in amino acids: CAWSRGLGDNEQFF. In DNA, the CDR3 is TGTGCCTGGAGTAGGGGACTGGGGGACAATGAGCAGTTCTTC. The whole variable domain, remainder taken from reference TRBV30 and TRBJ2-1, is SQTIHQWPATLVQPVGSPLSLECTVEGTSNPNLYWYRQAAGRGLQLLFYSVGIGQISSEVPQNLSASRPQDRQFILSSKKLLLSDSGFYLCAWSRGLGDNEQFFGPGTRLTVL.

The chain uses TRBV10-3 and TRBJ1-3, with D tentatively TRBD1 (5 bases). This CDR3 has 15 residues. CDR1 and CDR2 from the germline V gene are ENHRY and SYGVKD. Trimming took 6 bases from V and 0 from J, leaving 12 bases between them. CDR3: CAIRPDTSSGNTIYF. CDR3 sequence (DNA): TGTGCCATCAGGCCGGACACGAGCTCTGGAAACACCATATATTTT.

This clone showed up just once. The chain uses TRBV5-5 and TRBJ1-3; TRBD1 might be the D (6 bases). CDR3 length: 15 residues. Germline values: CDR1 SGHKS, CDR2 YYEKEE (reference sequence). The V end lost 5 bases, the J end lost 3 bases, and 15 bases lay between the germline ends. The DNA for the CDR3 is TGTGCCAGCAGTTTCCAAGGGGGTTTTGGAAACACCATATATTTT. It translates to CASSFQGGFGNTIYF. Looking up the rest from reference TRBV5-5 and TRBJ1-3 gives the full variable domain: DAGVTQSPTHLIKTRGQQVTLRCSPISGHKSVSWYQQVLGQGPQFIFQYYEKEERGRGNFPDRFSARQFPNYSSELNVNALLLGDSALYLCASSFQGGFGNTIYFGEGSWLTVV.

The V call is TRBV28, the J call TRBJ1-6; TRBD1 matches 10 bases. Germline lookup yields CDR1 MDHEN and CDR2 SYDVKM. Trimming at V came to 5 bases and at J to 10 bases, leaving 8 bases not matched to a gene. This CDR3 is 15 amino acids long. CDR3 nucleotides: TGTGCCAGCAGTATCCGGGACAGGGGAGGCTCACCCCTCCACTTT. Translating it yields CASSIRDRGGSPLHF.

The CDR3 loop reads CASSLVDEQYF. The CDR3 coding sequence is TGTGCCAGCAGCTTGGTGGACGAGCAGTACTTC. The V and J genes are TRBV5-5 and TRBJ2-7; D unresolved. V lost 0 bases and J lost 5, with 3 bases in between. There are 11 residues in the CDR3. Germline V lookup: CDR1 SGHKS, CDR2 YYEKEE (reference sequence).

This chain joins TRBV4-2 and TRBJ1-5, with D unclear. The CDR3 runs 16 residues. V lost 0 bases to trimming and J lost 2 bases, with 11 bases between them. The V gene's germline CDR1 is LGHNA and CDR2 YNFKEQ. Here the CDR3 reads CASSQDSPGGNQPQHF. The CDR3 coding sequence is TGTGCCAGCAGCCAAGATAGCCCAGGTGGCAATCAGCCCCAGCATTTT.

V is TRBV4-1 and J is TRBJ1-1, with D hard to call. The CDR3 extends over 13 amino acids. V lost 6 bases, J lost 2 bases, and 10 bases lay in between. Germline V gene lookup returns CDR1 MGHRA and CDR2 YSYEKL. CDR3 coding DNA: TGCGCCAGCAGTCCCCGGTTCAACACTGAAGCTTTCTTT. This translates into CASSPRFNTEAFF.

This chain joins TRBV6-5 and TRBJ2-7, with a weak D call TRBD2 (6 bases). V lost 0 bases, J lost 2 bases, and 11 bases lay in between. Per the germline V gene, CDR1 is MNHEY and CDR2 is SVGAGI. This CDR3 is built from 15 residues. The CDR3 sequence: CASSYSRGSTYEQYF. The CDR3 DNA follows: TGTGCCAGCAGTTACTCTCGGGGGTCTACCTACGAGCAGTACTTC.

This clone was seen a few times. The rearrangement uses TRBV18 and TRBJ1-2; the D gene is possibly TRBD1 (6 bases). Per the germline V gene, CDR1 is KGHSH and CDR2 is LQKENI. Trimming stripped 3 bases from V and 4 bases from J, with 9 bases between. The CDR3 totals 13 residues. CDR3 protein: CASSPEGGYGYTF. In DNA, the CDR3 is TGTGCCAGCTCACCCGAAGGGGGCTATGGCTACACCTTC.

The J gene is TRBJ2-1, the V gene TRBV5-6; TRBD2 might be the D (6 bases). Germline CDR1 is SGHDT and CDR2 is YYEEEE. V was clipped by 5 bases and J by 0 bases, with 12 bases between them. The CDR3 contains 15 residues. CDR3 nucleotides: TGTGCCAGCAGGGAGGGAGTCAGCTCCTACAATGAGCAGTTCTTC. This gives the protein CASREGVSSYNEQFF.

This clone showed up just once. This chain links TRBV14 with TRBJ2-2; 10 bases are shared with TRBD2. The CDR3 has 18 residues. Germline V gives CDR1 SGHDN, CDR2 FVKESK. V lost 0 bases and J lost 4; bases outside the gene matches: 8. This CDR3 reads CASSQEELAGGGTGELFF. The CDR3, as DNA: TGTGCCAGCAGCCAAGAAGAGTTAGCGGGAGGAGGCACCGGGGAGCTGTTTTTT.

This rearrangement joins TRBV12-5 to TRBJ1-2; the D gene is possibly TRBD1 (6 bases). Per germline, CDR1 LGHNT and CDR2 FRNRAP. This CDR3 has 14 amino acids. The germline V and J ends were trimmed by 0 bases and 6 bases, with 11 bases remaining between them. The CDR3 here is CASGLVGQTDGYTF. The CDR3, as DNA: TGTGCTAGTGGTTTGGTCGGACAGACAGATGGCTACACCTTC.

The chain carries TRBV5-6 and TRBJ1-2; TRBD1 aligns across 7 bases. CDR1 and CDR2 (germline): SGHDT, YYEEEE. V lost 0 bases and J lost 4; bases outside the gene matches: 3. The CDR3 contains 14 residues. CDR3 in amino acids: CASSLGQGFYGYTF. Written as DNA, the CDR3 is TGTGCCAGCAGCTTGGGACAGGGTTTCTATGGCTACACCTTC. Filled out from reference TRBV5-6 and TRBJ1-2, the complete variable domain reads DAGVTQSPTHLIKTRGQQVTLRCSPKSGHDTVSWYQQALGQGPQFIFQYYEEEERQRGNFPDRFSGHQFPNYSSELNVNALLLGDSALYLCASSLGQGFYGYTFGSGTRLTVV.

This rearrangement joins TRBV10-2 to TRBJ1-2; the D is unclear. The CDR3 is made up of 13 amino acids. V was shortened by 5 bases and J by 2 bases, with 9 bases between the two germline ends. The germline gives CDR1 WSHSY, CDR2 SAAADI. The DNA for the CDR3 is TGCGCCAGCAGTCCGGGAGGAAACTATGGCTACACCTTC. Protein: CASSPGGNYGYTF.

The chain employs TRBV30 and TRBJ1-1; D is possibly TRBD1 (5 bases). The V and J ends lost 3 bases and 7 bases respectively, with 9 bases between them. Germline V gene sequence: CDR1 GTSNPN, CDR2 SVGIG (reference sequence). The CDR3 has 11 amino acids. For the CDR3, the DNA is TGTGCCTGGAGCGGGGGGTTTGAAGCTTTCTTT. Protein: CAWSGGFEAFF. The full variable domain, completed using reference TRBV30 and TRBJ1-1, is SQTIHQWPATLVQPVGSPLSLECTVEGTSNPNLYWYRQAAGRGLQLLFYSVGIGQISSEVPQNLSASRPQDRQFILSSKKLLLSDSGFYLCAWSGGFEAFFGQGTRLTVV.

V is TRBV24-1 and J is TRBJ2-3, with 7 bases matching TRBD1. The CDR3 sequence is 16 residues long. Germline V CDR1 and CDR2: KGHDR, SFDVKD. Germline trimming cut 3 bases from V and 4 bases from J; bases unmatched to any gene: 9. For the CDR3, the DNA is TGTGCCACCAGTGATCCAAGACAGGGCTTATCAGATACGCAGTATTTT. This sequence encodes CATSDPRQGLSDTQYF.

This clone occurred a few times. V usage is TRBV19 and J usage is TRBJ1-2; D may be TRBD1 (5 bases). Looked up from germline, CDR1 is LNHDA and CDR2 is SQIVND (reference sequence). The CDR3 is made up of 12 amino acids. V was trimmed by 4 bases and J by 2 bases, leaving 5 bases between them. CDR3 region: CASSRDNYGYTF. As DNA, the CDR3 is TGTGCCAGTAGTAGGGACAACTATGGCTACACCTTC.

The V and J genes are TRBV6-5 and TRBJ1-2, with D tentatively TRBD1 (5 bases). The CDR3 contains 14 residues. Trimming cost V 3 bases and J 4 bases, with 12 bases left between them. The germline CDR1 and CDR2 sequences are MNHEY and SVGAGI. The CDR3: CASSYDSRPYGYTF. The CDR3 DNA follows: TGTGCCAGCAGTTATGACAGCCGACCCTATGGCTACACCTTC.

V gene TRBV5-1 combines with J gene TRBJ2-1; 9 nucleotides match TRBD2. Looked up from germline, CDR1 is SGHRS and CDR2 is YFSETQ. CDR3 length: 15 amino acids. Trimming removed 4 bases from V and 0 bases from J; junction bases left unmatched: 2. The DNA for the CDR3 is TGCGCCAGCAGCGTTAGCGGGAGCTCCTACAATGAGCAGTTCTTC. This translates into CASSVSGSSYNEQFF.

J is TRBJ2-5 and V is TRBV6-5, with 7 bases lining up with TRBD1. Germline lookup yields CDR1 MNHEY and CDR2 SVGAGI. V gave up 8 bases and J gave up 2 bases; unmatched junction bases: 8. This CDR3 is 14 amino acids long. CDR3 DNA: TGTGCCAGCGGGCTGACAGGGCCTCAAGAGACCCAGTACTTC. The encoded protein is CASGLTGPQETQYF.

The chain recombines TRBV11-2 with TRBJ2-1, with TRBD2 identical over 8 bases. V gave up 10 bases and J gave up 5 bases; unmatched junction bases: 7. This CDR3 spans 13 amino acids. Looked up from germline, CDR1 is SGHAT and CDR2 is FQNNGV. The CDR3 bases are TGTGCCACCGGGGGGGCATTTGACAATGAGCAGTTCTTC. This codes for CATGGAFDNEQFF. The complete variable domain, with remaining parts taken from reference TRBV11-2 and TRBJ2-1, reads EAGVAQSPRYKIIEKRQSVAFWCNPISGHATLYWYQQILGQGPKLLIQFQNNGVVDDSQLPKDRFSAERLKGVDSTLKIQPAKLEDSAVYLCATGGAFDNEQFFGPGTRLTVL.